This TCR beta chain is from a study of blood T cell repertoires in COVID-19 (dated by TCRdb to 2018 to 2020). About the investigation overall: Collaborator samples came from the United States, Italy and Spain and covered acute and convalescent phases of COVID-19. The material from the prospective study consisted of cDNA or gDNA derived from T cells, B-cell-depleted T cells, or PBMCs. Deeply sampled blood TCRbeta repertoires from subjects exposed to, actively infected with, or recovered from COVID-19 were included in the dataset. A freely available public database, intended as a resource for researchers studying the immune response to SARS-CoV-2, is where the repertoires were released. The samples were drawn from the first 160 participants of the ongoing ImmuneRACE study and from 950 to 1,500 subjects provided by 6 global collaborators. The sample metadata nearly always contained a de-identified subject ID, COVID-19 status, age in years and sex. Where available, HLA class I and class II types were taken from metadata supplied by the sample provider and were not determined by assay-based typing.

What the work shows at the level of the full study, not this receptor alone: Clinical and demographic metadata were provided uncurated, with the amount varying by source and participant.

The immunoSEQ Assay, a bias-controlled multiplex PCR, was used to amplify TCRbeta CDR3 regions from genomic DNA. The authors' pipeline ran thus. The number of nucleated cells in each sample was estimated by amplification of reference gene primers within the assay. To quantify the absolute abundance of each unique TCRbeta CDR3 rearrangement, sequence reads were collapsed and filtered. For each sample, productive Simpson clonality was calculated as the square root of Simpson's diversity index over productive rearrangements. TCRdb took this table from immuneACCESS and kept in-frame rearrangements with V and J called. Such tables lack part of the clones; where checked against another copy, unresolved V genes explain under half of the gap, and the rest is unexplained. The V and J calls and the clone size are those of that table, but D and trimming were determined from the DNA. For this sample the table gives approximately 35,000 clones, of which around 93% were detected only once. The ten largest clones capture approximately 9.6% of the sample.

CDR1 is given as SNHLY and CDR2 as FYNNEI, both from the germline V gene. The CDR3 goes from the cysteine to the phenylalanine over 13 residues. Only the CDR3 DNA stays, 39 bases, in frame from base 1. The V and J ends are trimmed by 3 bases and 18 bases, leaving 18 bases between them. Each collaborating institution followed its own protocols to collect whole blood in K2EDTA tubes. For TCRbeta analysis, collaborators shipped samples as frozen whole blood, isolated PBMCs, or DNA extracted from either of those sample types. A word on this clone: This clone's antigen is unknown. Base qualities are not provided; no much larger clone lies one nucleotide away.

What was sequenced was peripheral blood. This sequence was found in a human donor with active COVID-19. The donor label of this sample is uncertain. The receptor chain draws on TRBV2 and TRBJ1-6; perhaps TRBD1 is the D gene, with 5 bases matching. The DNA sequence is given as TGTGCCAGCAGTGAGGGGGGACTCAGGGCCCCCCACTTT. The translation is CASSEGGLRAPHF. This CDR3, with the reference TRBV2 and TRBJ1-6 proteins standing in past its ends, gives the full variable domain EPEVTQTPSHQVTQMGQEVILRCVPISNHLYFYWYRQILGQKVEFLVSFYNNEISEKSEIFDDQFSVERPDGSNFTLKIRSTKLEDSAMYFCASSEGGLRAPHFGNGTRLTVT.